The rows below give T cell receptor beta chains drawn from one sample of a study of cytomegalovirus exposure and HLA in healthy donors. The protocol was immunoSEQ multiplex PCR, while the TCRdb copy is restricted to in-frame clones and leaves out a portion. The repertoire holds 110,000 to 150,000 clones, with more than 65% as singletons. Sequenced sample: PBMCs. Every receptor here comes from a woman aged 30 to 39 in good health and CMV-seronegative. Both conserved end residues are part of each CDR3. Fields, in order: clone size, D gene, J gene, V gene, CDR3 protein, CDR3 DNA. A D gene is named only where the DNA matches it firmly. Clone size is given for some rows only: seen once, a few or many times, or a class if the clone is expanded.

. . TRBJ1-5 TRBV19 CASSIVLGDSSNQPQHF TGTGCCAGTAGTATAGTTCTAGGGGATTCTTCGAATCAGCCCCAGCATTTT
. TRBD1 TRBJ1-6 TRBV6-1 CASCPTGESSPLHF TGTGCCAGCTGTCCTACAGGGGAAAGTTCACCCCTCCACTTT
. TRBD2 TRBJ2-1 TRBV7-9 CASSLFLAGFTEQFF TGTGCCAGCAGCTTATTCCTAGCGGGGTTCACTGAGCAGTTCTTC
. . TRBJ2-3 TRBV10-3 CAIGDSGDTQYF TGTGCCATCGGTGACTCAGGAGATACGCAGTATTTT
. TRBD2 TRBJ2-3 TRBV11-3 CASSPGTSGDTDTQYF TGTGCCAGCAGCCCGGGGACTAGCGGGGACACAGATACGCAGTATTTT
. . TRBJ2-5 TRBV4-1 CASSQDRQKYF TGCGCCAGCAGCCAAGATCGACAGAAGTACTTC
few TRBD1 TRBJ1-1 TRBV19 CASIATGAGRGYTEAFF TGTGCCAGTATCGCCACAGGGGCCGGCCGCGGGTACACTGAAGCTTTCTTT
. . TRBJ1-3 TRBV7-2 CASSSSDSAIGNTIYF TGTGCCAGCAGCTCCTCAGACAGCGCAATTGGAAACACCATATATTTT
. TRBD1 TRBJ1-5 TRBV27 CASSFEGTENQPQHF TGTGCCAGCAGTTTTGAGGGGACAGAGAATCAGCCCCAGCATTTT
. TRBD2 TRBJ2-5 TRBV19 CASSRGDSVQTQYF TGTGCCAGTAGCCGGGGGGACTCAGTACAGACCCAGTACTTC
. . TRBJ1-1 TRBV10-2 CASRMTGGGEAFF TGCGCCAGCAGAATGACAGGCGGCGGTGAAGCTTTCTTT
. TRBD1 TRBJ1-1 TRBV27 CASSSGQGRVDEAFF TGTGCCAGCAGTTCGGGACAGGGAAGGGTTGATGAAGCTTTCTTT
. . TRBJ1-6 TRBV2 CATKRQDSPLHF TGTGCCACAAAAAGACAGGATTCACCCCTCCACTTT
few TRBD1 TRBJ2-3 TRBV7-3 CASSRTGEDTQYF TGTGCCAGCAGCCGTACAGGGGAAGATACGCAGTATTTT
. . TRBJ2-3 TRBV19 CASNERGTDTQYF TGTGCCAGTAATGAGCGAGGCACAGATACGCAGTATTTT
. . TRBJ2-7 TRBV5-1 CASSLGAAISYEQYF TGCGCCAGCAGCTTGGGAGCCGCGATCTCCTACGAGCAGTACTTC
. . TRBJ2-7 TRBV19 CASSGRVAYEQYF TGTGCCAGTAGTGGGAGAGTCGCCTACGAGCAGTACTTC
. . TRBJ1-1 TRBV15 CARRRREPEAFF TGTGCCAGACGGAGGAGGGAACCTGAAGCTTTCTTT
. . TRBJ1-1 TRBV23-1 CASSQRDRRGAFF TGCGCCAGCAGTCAACGCGACAGGAGAGGAGCTTTCTTT
few TRBD2 TRBJ2-5 TRBV2 CASSEGGGRETQYF TGTGCCAGCAGTGAAGGGGGGGGGAGGGAGACCCAGTACTTC
. TRBD2 TRBJ2-1 TRBV9 CASSASWGGNEQFF TGTGCCAGCAGCGCCTCATGGGGAGGGAATGAGCAGTTCTTC
. . TRBJ2-5 TRBV4-1 CASSQNEALGTQYF TGCGCCAGCAGCCAAAACGAGGCGTTGGGGACCCAGTACTTC
. TRBD1 TRBJ2-1 TRBV7-9 CAGEQGGVWNEQFF TGTGCCGGAGAACAGGGGGGTGTGTGGAATGAGCAGTTCTTC
. . TRBJ2-3 TRBV2 CASSMRPGTRADTQYF TGTGCCAGCAGTATGCGTCCCGGGACAAGGGCAGATACGCAGTATTTT
. TRBD1 TRBJ1-5 TRBV30 CAWGDRGEGQQPQHF TGTGCCTGGGGGGACAGGGGGGAAGGACAGCAGCCCCAGCATTTT
. . TRBJ2-4 TRBV5-4 CASSLTGSSNIQYF TGTGCCAGCAGCTTAACGGGGAGTAGCAACATTCAGTACTTC
. . TRBJ1-1 TRBV6-6 CASGRPTEAFF TGTGCCAGCGGCCGCCCCACTGAAGCTTTCTTT
. . TRBJ2-3 TRBV29-1 CSVDQGTDTQYF TGCAGCGTTGACCAGGGAACAGATACGCAGTATTTT
. . TRBJ1-1 TRBV7-2 CASSEGPEAFF TGTGCCAGCAGCGAGGGCCCCGAAGCTTTCTTT
few . TRBJ1-5 TRBV5-5 CASSLGSAENQPQHF TGTGCCAGCAGCTTGGGATCGGCGGAGAATCAGCCCCAGCATTTT
few . TRBJ1-2 TRBV11-2 CASSLVSGRYNYGYTF TGTGCCAGCAGCTTAGTGTCTGGCCGATATAACTATGGCTACACCTTC
. TRBD2 TRBJ2-1 TRBV29-1 CSVHGTSGRAYYNEQFF TGCAGCGTTCATGGGACTAGCGGGAGGGCTTACTACAATGAGCAGTTCTTC
. . TRBJ2-5 TRBV20-1 CSAAGETQYF TGCAGTGCTGCGGGGGAGACCCAGTACTTC
. . TRBJ1-1 TRBV30 CAWNRLGQEAFF TGTGCCTGGAACAGACTGGGGCAGGAAGCTTTCTTT
. TRBD1 TRBJ1-2 TRBV2 CASSLDRVYGYTF TGTGCCAGCAGCCTGGACAGGGTCTATGGCTACACCTTC
. TRBD2 TRBJ2-1 TRBV13 CASSLGLAGVYNEQFF TGTGCCAGCAGCTTAGGGTTAGCGGGGGTTTACAATGAGCAGTTCTTC
few TRBD1 TRBJ2-7 TRBV2 CASSETGQGDYEQYF TGTGCCAGCAGTGAAACGGGACAGGGAGATTACGAGCAGTACTTC
. TRBD2 TRBJ2-3 TRBV5-6 CASSLGTSGNSDTQYF TGTGCCAGCAGCTTGGGGACTAGCGGGAATTCAGATACGCAGTATTTT
. TRBD2 TRBJ2-3 TRBV6-5 CASSYAPGLSRDTQYF TGTGCCAGCAGTTATGCACCGGGACTAAGTAGGGATACGCAGTATTTT
. TRBD1 TRBJ1-4 TRBV7-6 CASSPTGGPLTNEKLFF TGTGCCAGCAGCCCGACAGGGGGACCTTTGACTAATGAAAAACTGTTTTTT
few TRBD2 TRBJ2-2 TRBV7-2 CASSFLAGAGELFF TGTGCCAGCAGCTTCCTAGCGGGGGCCGGGGAGCTGTTTTTT
once TRBD2 TRBJ2-2 TRBV5-1 CASSLGTSGITGELFF TGCGCCAGCAGCTTGGGGACTAGCGGGATCACCGGGGAGCTGTTTTTT
. TRBD1 TRBJ1-1 TRBV30 CAWSPQPGGESFF TGTGCCTGGAGTCCACAACCAGGGGGCGAATCTTTCTTT
. TRBD1 TRBJ2-2 TRBV2 CASSEGTGTGELFF TGTGCCAGCAGTGAAGGGACAGGCACCGGGGAGCTGTTTTTT
. . TRBJ1-4 TRBV9 CASSPTLGTPHWAEKLFF TGTGCCAGCAGCCCCACTTTAGGGACACCTCATTGGGCTGAAAAACTGTTTTTT
. . TRBJ1-2 TRBV5-4 CASSLPPGIGGYTF TGTGCCAGCAGCTTGCCCCCAGGGATTGGTGGCTACACCTTC
. . TRBJ2-5 TRBV19 CATSDRETQYF TGTGCCACATCAGACAGGGAGACCCAGTACTTC
. TRBD2 TRBJ2-1 TRBV27 CASSFDGTSSPREQFF TGTGCCAGCAGTTTCGATGGGACTAGTAGCCCGCGGGAGCAGTTCTTC